This entry lists 12 T cell receptor beta chains sequenced from one sample in a study of blood T cell repertoires in COVID-19. Assay: immunoSEQ multiplex PCR; the TCRdb copy retains only in-frame clones and omits some. The table includes fewer than 85,000 clones, approximately 81% detected once. Sequencing used peripheral blood. Receptors originate from a woman between 55 and 75 years old with acute or convalescent COVID-19.

The rearrangement uses TRBV5-8 and TRBJ1-1; 7 bases agree with TRBD1. The germline V gene has CDR1 SGHTS and CDR2 YDEGEE. The CDR3 is made up of 19 amino acids. V gave up 0 bases and J gave up 1 base; unmatched junction bases: 15. DNA for the CDR3: TGTGCCAGCAGCTTGGGACAGGGCGTTCTACACTCAGGGAACACTGAAGCTTTCTTT. Its translation is CASSLGQGVLHSGNTEAFF.

The rearrangement joins TRBV6-5 to TRBJ2-5; no reliable D call. Deletions cut 4 bases from V and 1 base from J, with 10 bases between. The V gene's germline CDR1 is MNHEY and CDR2 SVGAGI. This CDR3 has 14 amino acids. The CDR3 sequence: CASSSWAVQETQYF. The CDR3 DNA reads as TGTGCCAGCAGTTCCTGGGCAGTCCAAGAGACCCAGTACTTC.

This clone was picked up a small number of times. The CDR3 sequence is CATATGAQETQYF. The CDR3 coding sequence is TGTGCCACCGCGACAGGGGCCCAAGAGACCCAGTACTTC. This chain links TRBV24-1 with TRBJ2-5; 8 nucleotides match TRBD1. Trimming removed 9 bases from V and 1 base from J; junction bases left unmatched: 3. This CDR3 comprises 13 residues. Germline CDR1 reads KGHDR; CDR2 reads SFDVKD.

In regard to this clone: One end of the junction is discordant with germline, which a read error may explain. This rearrangement joins TRBV30 to TRBJ1-2, with no clear D. The CDR3 totals 10 residues. Per germline, CDR1 GTSNPN and CDR2 SVGIG (reference sequence). The CDR3 DNA reads as TGTGCCTGGGGAATTGGACTGACCTTCTTC. Encoded protein: CAWGIGLTFF.

The chain employs TRBV6-2 or TRBV6-3 and TRBJ1-1; perhaps TRBD1 as D (5 bases). Per germline, CDR1 MNHEY and CDR2 SVGEGT. V lost 0 bases and J 4 bases, leaving 15 bases between the germline ends. The CDR3 is made up of 16 amino acids. This CDR3 is CASSYSRRGAPTEAFF. In DNA form, the CDR3 reads TGTGCCAGCAGTTACTCGAGAAGGGGCGCCCCCACTGAAGCTTTCTTT.

This clone was found once. The chain combines TRBV7-2 with TRBJ1-2; TRBD1 aligns across 7 bases. J was trimmed by 3 bases and V by 6 bases; bases with no gene match: 10. The CDR3 covers 15 residues. The V gene's germline CDR1 is SGHTA and CDR2 FQGNSA. The CDR3 DNA reads as TGTGCCAGCAGGGCAGGGGGGTTGGGGGACTATGGCTACACCTTC. This codes for CASRAGGLGDYGYTF.

The chain recombines TRBV5-6 with TRBJ2-5, with D unresolved. Germline lookup yields CDR1 SGHDT and CDR2 YYEEEE. The CDR3 has 14 residues. Deletions cut 1 base from V and 5 bases from J, with 12 bases between. The CDR3 protein is CASSLPPGEETQYF. The DNA of the CDR3 is TGTGCCAGCAGCTTGCCCCCGGGTGAGGAGACCCAGTACTTC.

This sequence joins TRBV5-4 and TRBJ2-2, with D possibly TRBD1 on 5 matching bases. The CDR3 covers 16 residues. The V gene lost 2 bases and the J gene lost 6 bases, with 17 bases spanning the gap. Germline CDR1 is SGHNT and CDR2 is YYREEE (reference sequence). The CDR3 coding sequence is TGTGCCAGCAGCTTATCGGCCAGGGAAGTAGCCGGGGAGCTGTTTTTT. This translates into CASSLSAREVAGELFF.

The rearrangement joins TRBV28 to TRBJ1-5; weak D call: TRBD1 (6 bases). The V and J ends lost 0 bases and 4 bases respectively, with 7 bases between them. The CDR3 totals 14 residues. Per the germline V gene, CDR1 is MDHEN and CDR2 is SYDVKM. The CDR3 here is CASSLWGANQPQHF. For the CDR3, the DNA is TGTGCCAGCAGTTTATGGGGGGCGAATCAGCCCCAGCATTTT.

The chain employs TRBV7-2 and TRBJ2-2, with D possibly being TRBD1 (6 bases). The CDR3 runs to 16 residues. Trimming pared 5 bases from V and 3 bases from J, leaving 16 bases between. Germline V gives CDR1 SGHTA, CDR2 FQGNSA. CDR3 protein: CASSPSRGTYTGELFF. CDR3 DNA sequence: TGTGCCAGCAGCCCGTCTAGGGGGACCTACACCGGGGAGCTGTTTTTT. The full variable domain, with the rest looked up from reference TRBV7-2 and TRBJ2-2, is GAGVSQSPSNKVTEKGKDVELRCDPISGHTALYWYRQSLGQGLEFLIYFQGNSAPDKSGLPSDRFSAERTGGSVSTLTIQRTQQEDSAVYLCASSPSRGTYTGELFFGEGSRLTVL.

The rearrangement uses TRBV7-2 and TRBJ2-1; TRBD1 might be the D (5 bases). The CDR3 spans 15 residues. Trimming removed 1 base from V and 2 bases from J, with 9 bases in between. Germline V gene lookup returns CDR1 SGHTA and CDR2 FQGNSA. The CDR3 loop is CASSLDQGTYNEQFF. In DNA, the CDR3 is TGTGCCAGCAGCTTAGATCAGGGTACCTACAATGAGCAGTTCTTC.

This clone appeared a few times. The V gene is TRBV2, the J gene TRBJ2-3, with 7 bases identical to TRBD1. The CDR3 sequence is 16 residues long. Trimming removed 1 base from V and 1 base from J; junction bases left unmatched: 5. Per germline, CDR1 SNHLY and CDR2 FYNNEI. This chain's CDR3 is CASSEVRGLGTDTQYF. The CDR3 coding sequence is TGTGCCAGCAGTGAAGTTAGGGGGCTGGGCACAGATACGCAGTATTTT.